A single sample is the source of the 26 T cell receptor beta chains below, sequenced in a study of monozygotic twins with inflammatory bowel disease. TCRdb reprocessed the 5' RACE reads and stores each CDR3 protein as one record, lacking DNA. In all, the sample yields 310,000 or so distinct CDR3 sequences. The source material was blood. These receptors were taken from a human donor with ulcerative colitis or Crohn's disease, or a healthy co-twin of an affected twin (not recorded which).

This chain joins TRBV7-2 and TRBJ1-6. The CDR3 has 14 amino acids. Germline V CDR1 and CDR2: SGHTA, FQGNSA. The CDR3 protein is CASSFSSYNSPLHF.

The chain joins TRBV19 to TRBJ1-1; TCRdb selects TRBD1, and the lack of DNA leaves this call unchecked. Germline V gene data show CDR1 as LNHDA and CDR2 as SQIVND (reference sequence). The CDR3 has 12 residues. The CDR3 protein is CASNPNEGQAFF.

The gene calls are TRBV28 and TRBJ2-7; TCRdb calls TRBD1, which cannot be checked without DNA. The CDR3 loop spans 14 amino acids. Germline V lookup: CDR1 MDHEN, CDR2 SYDVKM. The CDR3 loop reads CAARGGLSSYEQYF.

The chain is built from TRBV5-1 and TRBJ2-5; TCRdb outputs TRBD1, but without DNA this stays unchecked. Germline-derived CDR1 and CDR2 are SGHRS and YFSETQ. The CDR3 loop spans 14 amino acids. CDR3 residues: CASSFRTGQETQYF.

This chain connects TRBV5-1 to TRBJ1-1; TCRdb's D call, TRBD1, is unchecked because there is no DNA. The CDR3 sequence is 15 residues long. Looked up from germline, CDR1 is SGHRS and CDR2 is YFSETQ. This CDR3 reads CASSRDRGGGTEAFF.

The chain employs TRBV7-9 and TRBJ2-7; with no DNA, the TCRdb D assignment of TRBD2 cannot be verified. The V gene's germline CDR1 is SEHNR and CDR2 FQNEAQ (reference sequence). CDR3 length: 16 amino acids. This chain's CDR3 is CASSPTASEGFIEQYF. The variable domain in full, completed from reference TRBV7-9 and TRBJ2-7, reads DTGVSQNPRHKITKRGQNVTFRCDPISEHNRLYWYRQTLGQGPEFLTYFQNEAQLEKSRLLSDRFSAERPKGSFSTLEIQRTEQGDSAMYLCASSPTASEGFIEQYFGPGTRLTVT.

The V call is TRBV18, the J call TRBJ2-3; TCRdb reports TRBD2, a call that lacks DNA to check it against. The CDR3 totals 14 residues. The V gene's germline CDR1 is KGHSH and CDR2 LQKENI. The CDR3 is CASSSGLSWDTQYF. The whole variable domain, filled in from reference TRBV18 and TRBJ2-3, reads NAGVMQNPRHLVRRRGQEARLRCSPMKGHSHVYWYRQLPEEGLKFMVYLQKENIIDESGMPKERFSAEFPKEGPSILRIQQVVRGDSAAYFCASSSGLSWDTQYFGPGTRLTVL.

The J gene is TRBJ1-2, the V gene TRBV11-2; without DNA, the TCRdb call of TRBD1 cannot be checked. The germline V gene has CDR1 SGHAT and CDR2 FQNNGV. This CDR3 is 16 amino acids long. CDR3 region: CASSLFGDRGPRGYTF.

This chain connects TRBV6-5 to TRBJ2-7; the TCRdb call, TRBD1, lacks DNA for checking. The CDR3 has 14 residues. The germline CDR1 and CDR2 sequences are MNHEY and SVGAGI. The CDR3 region is CASSYNRMVGEQYF.

V gene TRBV12-3 or TRBV12-4 combines with J gene TRBJ1-1. The CDR3 loop spans 12 amino acids. The CDR3 sequence is CASSLALTEAFF.

This rearrangement joins TRBV5-1 to TRBJ2-1; checking the TCRdb D call of TRBD2 is not possible without DNA. This CDR3 contains 17 residues. The germline CDR1 and CDR2 sequences are SGHRS and YFSETQ. This CDR3 is CASSLGGTSGAYNEQFF. The full variable domain, in which reference TRBV5-1 and TRBJ2-1 provide the parts outside the CDR3, is KAGVTQTPRYLIKTRGQQVTLSCSPISGHRSVSWYQQTPGQGLQFLFEYFSETQRNKGNFPGRFSGRQFSNSRSEMNVSTLELGDSALYLCASSLGGTSGAYNEQFFGPGTRLTVL.

The chain is built from TRBV7-8 and TRBJ2-3; TCRdb selects TRBD1, and the lack of DNA leaves this call unchecked. This CDR3 contains 16 residues. Looked up from germline, CDR1 is SGHVS and CDR2 is FQNEAQ. CDR3 sequence reads: CASSLDVGGLTDTQYF. The variable domain in full, completed from reference TRBV7-8 and TRBJ2-3, reads GAGVSQSPRYKVAKRGQDVALRCDPISGHVSLFWYQQALGQGPEFLTYFQNEAQLDKSGLPSDRFFAERPEGSVSTLKIQRTQQEDSAVYLCASSLDVGGLTDTQYFGPGTRLTVL.

The genes are TRBV5-1 and TRBJ2-7; TCRdb lists TRBD2, though no DNA is available to test this call. Germline V lookup: CDR1 SGHRS, CDR2 YFSETQ. This CDR3 contains 15 residues. The chain's CDR3 is CASSLDGSGIYEQYF.

The chain joins TRBV4-2 to TRBJ2-1; TCRdb's D call of TRBD2 is untestable without DNA. This CDR3 has 16 residues. Germline values: CDR1 LGHNA, CDR2 YNFKEQ. The CDR3: CASSQGPNARYNEQFF.

V usage is TRBV5-5 and J usage is TRBJ2-2; TCRdb selects TRBD2, and the lack of DNA leaves this call unchecked. This CDR3 spans 12 amino acids. Looked up from germline, CDR1 is SGHKS and CDR2 is YYEKEE (reference sequence). CDR3: CASSLGQGELFF.

CDR3 residues: CASSVDGVNTGELFF. This sequence joins TRBV9 and TRBJ2-2. CDR1 and CDR2 from the germline V gene are SGDLS and YYNGEE. The CDR3 totals 15 residues.

The chain has TRBV12-3 or TRBV12-4 and TRBJ2-1; TCRdb calls TRBD1, which cannot be checked without DNA. This CDR3 is 14 amino acids long. The CDR3 loop is CASSRDRVYNEQFF.

This rearrangement joins TRBV30 to TRBJ1-1; TCRdb picks TRBD1, but there is no DNA to check that call. Per the germline V gene, CDR1 is GTSNPN and CDR2 is SVGIG (reference sequence). This CDR3 has 13 amino acids. CDR3: CAFERQKNTEAFF.

This chain connects TRBV20-1 to TRBJ2-1; the TRBD2 assignment by TCRdb is unverifiable without DNA. In germline, CDR1 is DFQATT, CDR2 SNEGSKA (reference sequence). The CDR3 consists of 15 residues. The CDR3 reads CSARRGASPYGEQFF.

The chain links TRBV11-2 to TRBJ2-3; without DNA, the TCRdb call of TRBD2 cannot be checked. CDR1 SGHAT and CDR2 FQNNGV come from the germline V gene. The CDR3 totals 15 residues. CDR3 amino acids: CASSRLAGVGDTQYF.

The rearrangement joins TRBV6-5 to TRBJ1-5. CDR1 and CDR2 (germline): MNHEY, SVGAGI. The CDR3 spans 13 residues. This chain's CDR3 is CASSTSLNQPQHF.

V gene TRBV5-3 combines with J gene TRBJ2-7; TCRdb calls TRBD2, which cannot be checked without DNA. TRBV5-3 is marked as an open reading frame, function uncertain. CDR3 size: 14 residues. The chain's CDR3 is CARSGLAGVPEQYF.

The chain uses TRBV20-1 and TRBJ1-1; with no DNA, the TCRdb D assignment of TRBD1 cannot be verified. Germline assignment: CDR1 DFQATT and CDR2 SNEGSKA (reference sequence). The CDR3 is made up of 14 amino acids. The CDR3 loop is CSARGGRLNTEAFF.

The V gene is TRBV4-1, the J gene TRBJ2-5; the D call of TRBD1 rests on TCRdb alone, since no DNA is present to check it. The CDR3 runs to 16 residues. Germline values: CDR1 MGHRA, CDR2 YSYEKL. The chain's CDR3 is CASSRSGGEHQETQYF.

The chain links TRBV12-3 or TRBV12-4 to TRBJ2-5; TCRdb indicates TRBD2, and absent DNA this call remains unverified. This CDR3 region has 15 residues. The CDR3 here is CASSPRGGVGETQYF.

V and J are TRBV27 and TRBJ1-4; TCRdb selects TRBD1, and the lack of DNA leaves this call unchecked. Germline V lookup: CDR1 MNHEY, CDR2 SMNVEV (reference sequence). This CDR3 region has 16 residues. The chain's CDR3 is CASSLSRTGLGEKLFF.